Many counts were recorded for the clone carrying this TCR beta chain. TCRdb independently ran MiXCR on the 5' RACE reads; one entry per CDR3 protein. The repertoire holds approximately 67,000 distinct CDR3 sequences, approximately 15% seen once, with approximately 5.3% in the top ten. This entry comes from a study of HIV-infected patients and healthy controls. This CDR3 comprises 10 residues. From germline, CDR1 is DFQATT and CDR2 SNEGSKA (reference sequence). Trimming pared 0 bases from V and 6 bases from J, leaving 1 base between. Sequenced sample: CD4+ T cells from blood. The receptor's source is a human donor in good health. The chain recombines TRBV20-1 with TRBJ2-3; D is undetermined. CDR3 amino acids: CSAREDTQYF. The CDR3 DNA reads as TGCAGTGCTAGAGAGGATACGCAGTATTTT.